The 7 T cell receptor beta chains listed next were all sequenced from one sample in a study of cytomegalovirus exposure and HLA in healthy donors. Vbeta (60) and Jbeta (13) primers were used in the PCR. This table comes from immunoSEQ multiplex PCR, and its TCRdb copy is limited to in-frame clones, with some not included. The sample shows about 130,000 clones, more than 65% of them seen only once. Source material: PBMCs. Every receptor here comes from a man between 18 and 29 years old in good health and CMV-seropositive.

This chain joins TRBV27 and TRBJ2-1; tentatively, D is TRBD1 (6 bases). V gave up 5 bases and J gave up 0 bases, with 11 bases separating them. From germline, CDR1 is MNHEY and CDR2 SMNVEV (reference sequence). CDR3 length: 15 amino acids. The CDR3: CASSTGQSSYNEQFF. The CDR3, as DNA: TGTGCCAGCAGTACAGGACAGAGCTCCTACAATGAGCAGTTCTTC.

The chain employs TRBV11-2 and TRBJ1-2; 8 bases map to TRBD1. Germline V gene sequence: CDR1 SGHAT, CDR2 FQNNGV. Trimming cost V 1 base and J 3 bases; bases outside gene matches: 10. The CDR3 spans 17 residues. DNA of the CDR3: TGTGCCAGCAGCTTAGTACCCCGGACAGGGCCCGACTATGGCTACACCTTC. The encoded protein is CASSLVPRTGPDYGYTF.

The chain has TRBV9 and TRBJ2-7; TRBD1 agrees at 7 bases. CDR1 is SGDLS and CDR2 is YYNGEE in the germline V gene. Trimming at V came to 2 bases and at J to 2 bases, leaving 7 bases not matched to a gene. The length of the CDR3 is 15 residues. For the CDR3, the DNA is TGTGCCAGCAGCGTGGGTGGGACAGCAGCCTACGAGCAGTACTTC. Translating gives CASSVGGTAAYEQYF.

This chain joins TRBV14 and TRBJ1-2, with 9 nucleotides matching TRBD1. This CDR3 region has 16 residues. Germline V CDR1 and CDR2: SGHDN, FVKESK. The ends lost 0 bases at V and 5 bases at J; junction bases unmatched: 7. CDR3 bases: TGTGCCAGCAGCCAAGAGGGACAGGGATCGTGGTATGGCTACACCTTC. Translation: CASSQEGQGSWYGYTF.

This clone has only a few counts. The V and J genes are TRBV4-3 and TRBJ1-4, with TRBD1 as a possible D gene (6 bases). V was pared by 1 base and J by 7 bases, with 10 bases between. This CDR3 is built from 14 residues. From germline, CDR1 is LGHNA and CDR2 YSLEER. DNA of the CDR3: TGCGCCAGCAGCCAAGGGGGGCTGGGTGAAAAACTGTTTTTT. Its protein product is CASSQGGLGEKLFF.

As for this clone: The sample carries other DNA sequences with the same CDR3. The chain employs TRBV7-9 and TRBJ1-4; D unclear. Germline V gene lookup returns CDR1 SEHNR and CDR2 FQNEAQ (reference sequence). The V gene lost 2 bases and the J gene lost 0 bases, with 7 bases spanning the gap. The CDR3 runs to 15 residues. The CDR3 bases are TGTGCCAGCAGCTTAAGAGATGCAACTAATGAAAAACTGTTTTTT. It specifies CASSLRDATNEKLFF.

This clone was seen a handful of times. The V call is TRBV7-2, the J call TRBJ2-7, with D possibly matching TRBD2 (5 bases). Germline-derived CDR1 and CDR2 are SGHTA and FQGNSA. The CDR3 covers 12 residues. This CDR3 is CSKRKSGYEQYF. The CDR3 DNA is TGTTCCAAGAGGAAGTCGGGATACGAGCAGTACTTC. The full variable domain, in which reference TRBV7-2 and TRBJ2-7 provide the parts outside the CDR3, is GAGVSQSPSNKVTEKGKDVELRCDPISGHTALYWYRQSLGQGLEFLIYFQGNSAPDKSGLPSDRFSAERTGGSVSTLTIQRTQQEDSAVYLCSKRKSGYEQYFGPGTRLTVT.